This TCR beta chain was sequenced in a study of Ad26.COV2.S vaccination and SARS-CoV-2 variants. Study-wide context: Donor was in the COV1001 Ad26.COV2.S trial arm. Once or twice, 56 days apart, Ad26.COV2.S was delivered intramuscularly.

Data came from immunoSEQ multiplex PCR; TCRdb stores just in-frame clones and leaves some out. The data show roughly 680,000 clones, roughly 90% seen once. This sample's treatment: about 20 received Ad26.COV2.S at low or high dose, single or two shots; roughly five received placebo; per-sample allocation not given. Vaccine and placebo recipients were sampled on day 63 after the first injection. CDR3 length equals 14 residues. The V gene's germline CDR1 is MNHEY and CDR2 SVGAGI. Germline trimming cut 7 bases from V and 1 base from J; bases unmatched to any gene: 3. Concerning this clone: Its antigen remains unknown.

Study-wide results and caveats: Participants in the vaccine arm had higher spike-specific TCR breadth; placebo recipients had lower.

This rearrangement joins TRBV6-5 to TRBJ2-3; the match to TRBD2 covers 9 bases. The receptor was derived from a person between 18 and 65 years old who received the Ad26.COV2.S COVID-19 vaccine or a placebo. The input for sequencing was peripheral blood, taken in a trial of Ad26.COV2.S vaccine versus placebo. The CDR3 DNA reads TGTGCCAGCAAACGGACTAGCGGCACAGATACGCAGTATTTT. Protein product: CASKRTSGTDTQYF.